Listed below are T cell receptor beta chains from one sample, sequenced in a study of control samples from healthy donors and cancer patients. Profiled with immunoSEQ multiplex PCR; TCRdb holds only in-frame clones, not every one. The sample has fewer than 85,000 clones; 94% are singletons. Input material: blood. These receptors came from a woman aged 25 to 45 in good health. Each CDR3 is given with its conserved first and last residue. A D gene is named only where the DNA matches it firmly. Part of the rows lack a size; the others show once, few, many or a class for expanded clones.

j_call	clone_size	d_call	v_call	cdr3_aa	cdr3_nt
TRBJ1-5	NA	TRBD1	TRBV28	CAFQDRGQPQHF	TGTGCCTTCCAGGACAGGGGTCAGCCCCAGCATTTT
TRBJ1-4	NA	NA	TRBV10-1	CASSEGYGKLFF	TGCGCCAGCAGTGAGGGGTATGGAAAACTGTTTTTT
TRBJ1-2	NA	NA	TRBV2	CASRRDTGGYGYTF	TGTGCCAGCAGGCGGGACACGGGCGGCTATGGCTACACCTTC
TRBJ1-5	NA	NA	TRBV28	CASRTGSNQPQHF	TGTGCCAGCAGGACGGGAAGCAATCAGCCCCAGCATTTT
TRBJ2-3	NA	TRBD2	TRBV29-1	CSVDGAGGPTDTQYF	TGCAGCGTTGATGGAGCGGGGGGGCCGACAGATACGCAGTATTTT
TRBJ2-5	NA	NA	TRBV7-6	CASSSGRSETQYF	TGTGCCAGCAGCTCTGGACGGAGTGAGACCCAGTACTTC
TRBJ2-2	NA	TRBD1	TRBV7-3	CASRNAGTGGAGELFF	TGTGCCAGCAGAAATGCTGGGACAGGGGGCGCAGGGGAGCTGTTTTTT
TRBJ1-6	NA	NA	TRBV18	CASSPRDQNSPLHF	TGTGCCAGCTCGCCCCGGGACCAAAATTCACCCCTCCACTTT
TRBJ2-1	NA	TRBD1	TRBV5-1	CASSLGQGGHNEQFF	TGCGCCAGCAGCTTAGGACAGGGGGGCCACAATGAGCAGTTCTTC
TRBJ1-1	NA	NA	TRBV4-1	CASSQETVMNTEAFF	TGCGCCAGCAGCCAAGAGACAGTCATGAACACTGAAGCTTTCTTT
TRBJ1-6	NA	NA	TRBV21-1	CASSTPQWRDSSNSPPHF	TGTGCCAGCAGCACTCCCCAGTGGAGGGATTCAAGTAATTCACCCCCCCACTTT
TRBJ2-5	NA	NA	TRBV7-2	CASRTALGTLETQYF	TGTGCCAGCAGGACTGCTCTAGGGACGTTAGAGACCCAGTACTTC
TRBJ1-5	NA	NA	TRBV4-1	CASSHVAGDQPQHF	TGCGCCAGCAGCCACGTGGCAGGGGATCAGCCCCAGCATTTT
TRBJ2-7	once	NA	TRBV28	CASSDVGYEQYF	TGTGCCAGCAGTGACGTCGGCTACGAGCAGTACTTC
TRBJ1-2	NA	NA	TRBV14	CASSQDLNYGYTF	TGTGCCAGCAGCCAAGACTTGAACTATGGCTACACCTTC
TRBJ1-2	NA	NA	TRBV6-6	CASSYPRGEGYTF	TGTGCCAGCAGTTACCCGAGGGGTGAGGGCTACACCTTC
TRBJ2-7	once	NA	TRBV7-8	CASSRRPGNVEYEQYF	TGTGCCAGCAGCCGGCGCCCGGGTAATGTTGAGTACGAGCAGTACTTC
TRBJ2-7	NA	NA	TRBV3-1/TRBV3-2	CASSRSSYEQYF	TGTGCCAGCAGCCGATCTTCCTACGAGCAGTACTTC
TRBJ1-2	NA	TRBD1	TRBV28	CASSLGTGIGYTF	TGTGCCAGCAGTTTAGGGACAGGGATCGGCTACACCTTC
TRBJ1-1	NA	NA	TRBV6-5	CASSYSQGWGPEAFF	TGTGCCAGCAGTTACTCCCAAGGGTGGGGTCCTGAAGCTTTCTTT
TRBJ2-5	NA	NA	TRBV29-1	CSGTDPGRETQYF	TGCAGCGGGACGGACCCAGGGAGGGAGACCCAGTACTTC
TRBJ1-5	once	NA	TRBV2	CASSPGQYQPQHF	TGTGCCAGCAGTCCAGGACAGTATCAGCCCCAGCATTTT
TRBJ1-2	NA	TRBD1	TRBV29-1	CSAFGDREIYGYTF	TGCAGCGCTTTCGGGGACAGGGAAATCTATGGCTACACCTTC
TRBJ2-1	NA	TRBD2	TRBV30	CAWSVSAGGDNEQFF	TGTGCCTGGAGTGTCTCTGCGGGGGGAGACAATGAGCAGTTCTTC
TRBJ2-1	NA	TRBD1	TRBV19	CASSRTGVDNEQFF	TGTGCCAGCTCGAGGACAGGGGTGGACAATGAGCAGTTCTTC
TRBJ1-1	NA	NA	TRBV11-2	CASSHRGTEAFF	TGTGCCAGCAGCCACCGGGGGACTGAAGCTTTCTTT
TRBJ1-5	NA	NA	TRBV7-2	CASSLAGESQPQHF	TGTGCCAGCAGCTTGGCAGGGGAATCTCAGCCCCAGCATTTT
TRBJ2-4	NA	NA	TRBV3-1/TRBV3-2	CASSQVAGFSWNIQYF	TGTGCCAGCAGCCAAGTGGCGGGGTTTTCATGGAACATTCAGTACTTC
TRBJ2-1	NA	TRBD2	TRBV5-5	CASSSLAGRRNEQFF	TGTGCCAGCAGCTCACTAGCGGGGAGAAGGAATGAGCAGTTCTTC
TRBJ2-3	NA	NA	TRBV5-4	CASSSVRGTTDTQYF	TGTGCCAGCAGCTCCGTACGGGGCACGACAGATACGCAGTATTTT
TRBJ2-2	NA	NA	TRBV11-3	CASSLVAYTGELFF	TGTGCCAGCAGCTTAGTGGCTTACACCGGGGAGCTGTTTTTT
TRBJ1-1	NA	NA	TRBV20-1	CSGGRTEAFF	TGCAGTGGGGGGCGGACTGAAGCTTTCTTT